There are a few counts of the clone carrying this T cell receptor beta chain. Its antigen remains unknown. These data originate in a study of response to subunit inactivated influenza vaccine. The ends were cut back, 4 bases at V and 4 bases at J, with 8 bases in the middle. The germline gives CDR1 SGHTA, CDR2 FQGNSA. CDR3 length: 13 residues. TCRdb analysed the RT-PCR reads with MiXCR anew, one entry per CDR3 protein. The repertoire includes over 400,000 distinct CDR3 sequences, 10% to 11% of them detected once, and 10% to 15% sits in the top ten. Study-wide results and caveats: Each seasonal flu vaccination may recruit only limited new T cells, authors suggested.

The V and J genes are TRBV7-2 and TRBJ1-5; D not certain. Material: PBMCs from blood, obtained 40 to 50 days after vaccination. The origin of this receptor is a man aged 50 to 59 who received an inactivated influenza vaccine. This CDR3 is CASSWDTNQPQHF. The CDR3 nucleotides read TGTGCCAGCAGCTGGGATACTAATCAGCCCCAGCATTTT. Looking up the rest from reference TRBV7-2 and TRBJ1-5 gives the full variable domain: GAGVSQSPSNKVTEKGKDVELRCDPISGHTALYWYRQSLGQGLEFLIYFQGNSAPDKSGLPSDRFSAERTGGSVSTLTIQRTQQEDSAVYLCASSWDTNQPQHFGDGTRLSIL.